One sample yielded the 16 T cell receptor beta chains listed below, sequenced in a study of cytomegalovirus exposure and HLA in healthy donors (dated by TCRdb to the late 2010s). Libraries were prepared through the immunoSEQ multiplex PCR assay. A mixture of 60 forward primers for TCR Vbeta segments and 13 reverse primers for TCR Jbeta segments was used in the multiplex PCR. TCRdb carries this immuneACCESS record with in-frame sequences only. Its versions omit some clonotypes, under half of them owing to an unresolved V gene in the studies checked, with the rest unexplained. This sample comprises about 150,000 clones, roughly 80% of them detected only once. Of the sample, about 3.1% falls within the top ten clones. The sample comprised PBMCs. Receptors originate from a man aged 40-49 years in good health and CMV-seronegative.

This clone was seen a single time. The chain uses TRBV10-3 and TRBJ2-5, with D possibly TRBD2 on 5 matching bases. The DNA end favors TRBJ2-7, so the J call may be wrong. This CDR3 region has 16 residues. Germline V lookup: CDR1 ENHRY, CDR2 SYGVKD. The CDR3: CAIREDSSRGGSEQYF. CDR3 in DNA: TGTGCCATCAGAGAAGACTCATCACGAGGAGGCAGCGAGCAGTACTTC.

The chain joins TRBV10-2 to TRBJ2-5, with 10 bases fitting TRBD2. Per germline, CDR1 WSHSY and CDR2 SAAADI. V gave up 6 bases and J gave up 3 bases; unmatched junction bases: 1. The CDR3 is 13 amino acids. CDR3 sequence reads: CASRTSGEETQYF. As DNA, the CDR3 is TGCGCCAGCAGAACTAGCGGGGAAGAGACCCAGTACTTC.

The chain combines TRBV7-2 with TRBJ2-1, with 7 nucleotides matching TRBD2. Germline V gene data show CDR1 as SGHTA and CDR2 as FQGNSA. Trimming cost V 5 bases and J 2 bases; bases outside gene matches: 6. This CDR3 has 15 amino acids. The CDR3 DNA reads as TGTGCCAGCAGCCAGAGAAGCGGGACCTACAATGAGCAGTTCTTC. Amino acid sequence: CASSQRSGTYNEQFF.

This clone showed up just a few times. V and J are TRBV4-1 and TRBJ2-7; D is possibly TRBD1 (6 bases). V was trimmed by 6 bases and J by 3 bases, leaving 15 bases between them. The CDR3 contains 14 residues. Germline CDR1 is MGHRA and CDR2 is YSYEKL. The CDR3 DNA follows: TGCGCCAGCAGAGAAGCAGGGGCAGGCTACGAGCAGTACTTC. It codes for CASREAGAGYEQYF.

V usage is TRBV27 and J usage is TRBJ2-4, with D perhaps matching TRBD1 (5 bases). Looked up from germline, CDR1 is MNHEY and CDR2 is SMNVEV (reference sequence). V shed 2 bases and J shed 1 base, with 9 bases lying between them. This CDR3 spans 15 amino acids. The CDR3 coding sequence is TGTGCCAGCAGTTTACAAGGGGTGGCCAAAAACATTCAGTACTTC. This translates into CASSLQGVAKNIQYF.

V and J are TRBV29-1 and TRBJ2-7; 13 bases align to TRBD2. The germline V gene has CDR1 SQVTM and CDR2 ANQGSEA. This CDR3 has 15 amino acids. The junction had 8 bases not matched to a gene; V was cut back by 2 bases and J by 7 bases. The CDR3 region has the DNA TGCAGCGTTGAATCTCTGGGACTAGCGGGATTAGAGCAGTACTTC. Translation gives CSVESLGLAGLEQYF.

The chain carries TRBV9 and TRBJ2-7; the D gene is possibly TRBD2 (6 bases). CDR3 length: 14 residues. Germline-derived CDR1 and CDR2 are SGDLS and YYNGEE. V lost 0 bases to trimming and J lost 5 bases, with 12 bases between them. The CDR3 nucleotides are TGTGCCAGCAGCGTAGGTCTGACTAGGGACGAGCAGTACTTC. Translation gives CASSVGLTRDEQYF. The full variable domain, its missing parts supplied by reference TRBV9 and TRBJ2-7, is DSGVTQTPKHLITATGQRVTLRCSPRSGDLSVYWYQQSLDQGLQFLIQYYNGEERAKGNILERFSAQQFPDLHSELNLSSLELGDSALYFCASSVGLTRDEQYFGPGTRLTVT.

The table lists this clone with a few counts. The rearrangement links TRBV5-5 to TRBJ2-7, with TRBD1 identical over 9 bases. Germline V gene lookup returns CDR1 SGHKS and CDR2 YYEKEE (reference sequence). The V gene end was trimmed by 4 bases and the J gene end by 4 bases; junction bases not matched to a gene: 6. The CDR3 has 14 amino acids. The CDR3 DNA reads TGTGCCAGCAGCCCCCGGGACAGGGAGTACGAGCAGTACTTC. It specifies CASSPRDREYEQYF.

The chain joins TRBV4-1 to TRBJ2-7; D perhaps matches TRBD1 (5 bases). V lost 0 bases and J lost 1, with 10 bases in between. Germline CDR1 and CDR2: MGHRA and YSYEKL. The CDR3 runs 15 residues. The CDR3 protein is CASSQDYKGSYEQYF. DNA of the CDR3: TGCGCCAGCAGCCAAGATTATAAGGGGTCCTACGAGCAGTACTTC.

The V gene is TRBV28, the J gene TRBJ2-7; 9 bases fit TRBD1. CDR1 MDHEN and CDR2 SYDVKM come from the germline V gene. CDR3 length equals 14 residues. The V and J ends lost 6 bases and 5 bases, in that order; junction bases with no gene match: 8. The CDR3 region is CASSTGQGRNEQYF. CDR3 sequence (DNA): TGTGCCAGCAGCACGGGACAGGGAAGGAACGAGCAGTACTTC.

The rearrangement uses TRBV7-7 and TRBJ2-3; the D gene is possibly TRBD2 (5 bases). Trimming removed 1 base from V and 4 bases from J, with 12 bases in between. The CDR3 contains 15 residues. CDR1 and CDR2 from the germline V gene are SSHAT and FNYEAQ (reference sequence). CDR3 DNA: TGTGCCAGCAGCTTAGGGCGCGGGTCGGCAGATACGCAGTATTTT. Protein: CASSLGRGSADTQYF.

This sequence joins TRBV2 and TRBJ2-1, with TRBD2 matching 12 bases. The CDR3 has 17 amino acids. From germline, CDR1 is SNHLY and CDR2 FYNNEI. The trim removed 4 bases at V and 5 bases at J, leaving 9 bases unmatched. CDR3 sequence: CASSAYPSGRAHNEQFF. The CDR3 nucleotides are TGTGCCAGCAGTGCGTACCCTAGCGGGAGGGCCCACAATGAGCAGTTCTTC.

This clone was found a few times. The chain joins TRBV7-2 to TRBJ1-1; TRBD1 is a possible D gene (6 bases). The CDR3 covers 13 residues. The germline V gene has CDR1 SGHTA and CDR2 FQGNSA. Trimming shortened V by 5 bases and J by 1 base, and 8 bases separated the two germline ends. The DNA of the CDR3 is TGTGCCAGCAGCACGGACAGGAACACTGAAGCTTTCTTT. This translates into CASSTDRNTEAFF.

The J gene is TRBJ2-1, the V gene TRBV5-1; TRBD2 aligns across 13 bases. V lost 0 bases and J lost 4; bases outside the gene matches: 4. Per germline, CDR1 SGHRS and CDR2 YFSETQ. This CDR3 is built from 17 residues. The CDR3, as DNA: TGCGCCAGCAGCTTGGGTCTGGGACTAGCGGGATACAATGAGCAGTTCTTC. It translates to CASSLGLGLAGYNEQFF.

This chain uses TRBV10-3 with TRBJ2-7, with 12 bases matching TRBD1. The V gene end was trimmed by 0 bases and the J gene end by 5 bases; junction bases not matched to a gene: 2. CDR3 length: 15 amino acids. The V gene's germline CDR1 is ENHRY and CDR2 SYGVKD. Written as DNA, the CDR3 is TGTGCCATCAGTGAGTCGGGGACAGGGGGCCACGAGCAGTACTTC. This translates into CAISESGTGGHEQYF.

For the CDR3, the DNA is TGTGCCAGCAGCCAGGGGGGACTAGGACTCCCCTCAGAGACCCAGTACTTC. Its translation: CASSQGGLGLPSETQYF. The chain joins TRBV4-2 to TRBJ2-5; 8 bases are a match to TRBD2. Trimming removed 3 bases from V and 4 bases from J; junction bases left unmatched: 13. The CDR3 length is 17 residues. Germline assignment: CDR1 LGHNA and CDR2 YNFKEQ.